These T cell receptor beta chains were read from a single sample in a study of cytomegalovirus exposure and HLA in healthy donors. Clones were read by immunoSEQ multiplex PCR, and TCRdb kept only the in-frame ones, dropping some. The sample includes 150,000 to 200,000 clones, roughly 72% of them seen just once. Material: PBMCs. These receptors all come from a woman aged 40 to 49 in good health and CMV-seronegative. The CDR3 runs from the conserved cysteine through the conserved F or W. The D gene is left open where the match is weak. Some rows mark clone size as missing; the rest say once, few, many or name a class of expanded clone.

j_call	v_call	clone_size	d_call	cdr3_nt	cdr3_aa
TRBJ1-4	TRBV15	NA	NA	TGTGCCACCAGCAGAGATAGAAGGGGTGAAAAACTGTTTTTT	CATSRDRRGEKLFF
TRBJ2-7	TRBV6-5	NA	TRBD2	TGTGCCAGCAGTTACTCCTCCCTAGCGGCTTACGAGCAGTACTTC	CASSYSSLAAYEQYF
TRBJ2-1	TRBV28	once	TRBD1	TGTGCCAGCAGTTTATTCCCCGGACAGGGAAAGGGCAATGAGCAGTTCTTC	CASSLFPGQGKGNEQFF
TRBJ1-2	TRBV29-1	NA	NA	TGCAGCGTTGAAGATCCCACCCCCAGAGGGGACTATGGCCACACCTTC	CSVEDPTPRGDYGHTF
TRBJ1-1	TRBV10-3	NA	NA	TGTGCCATCAGTGCGCGCCCCGACACTGAAGCTTTCTTT	CAISARPDTEAFF
TRBJ2-7	TRBV7-9	NA	NA	TGTGCCAGCAGCCCGAGAGGAGGTACACCCTCCTACGAGCAGTACTTC	CASSPRGGTPSYEQYF
TRBJ2-1	TRBV5-4	NA	NA	TGTGCCAGCAGCTTTGGCGGCCGCTCCTACAATGAGCAGTTCTTC	CASSFGGRSYNEQFF
TRBJ1-4	TRBV6-6	NA	NA	TGTGCCAGCACTAACCCGGGATCCGATAATGAAAAACTGTTTTTT	CASTNPGSDNEKLFF
TRBJ2-7	TRBV27	few	TRBD1	TGTGCCAGCAGTCCCGGACAGGGAGGCTACGAGCAGTACTTC	CASSPGQGGYEQYF
TRBJ1-4	TRBV5-1	NA	TRBD1	TGCGCCAGCAGCTTGGGACAGGGGGCCTCCTTAGGACTGTTTTTT	CASSLGQGASLGLFF
TRBJ2-5	TRBV30	NA	TRBD1	TGTGCCTCAACCCGGGGACAGGGGAGGATGGAGACCCAGTACTTC	CASTRGQGRMETQYF
TRBJ1-5	TRBV4-1	NA	NA	TGCGCCAGCAGCCAAGATCCCTTTCAGCCCCAGCATTTT	CASSQDPFQPQHF
TRBJ1-1	TRBV9	NA	NA	TGTGCCAGCAGCGTAGAGGCGTCCCGGGGGGAAGCTTTCTTT	CASSVEASRGEAFF
TRBJ2-2	TRBV7-3	few	TRBD2	TGTGCCAGCAGCAAGACTAGCGGGAGGGCCGGGGAGCTGTTTTTT	CASSKTSGRAGELFF
TRBJ2-7	TRBV5-1	NA	NA	TGCGCCAGCTCAAAGGTCGGATCCTACGCGGACGAGCAGTACTTC	CASSKVGSYADEQYF
TRBJ1-4	TRBV5-1	NA	TRBD1	TGCGCCAGCAGCGTGTCACTGTCAACAGGGGATACAGGAAAACTGTTTTTT	CASSVSLSTGDTGKLFF